These 9 T cell receptor beta chains were all obtained from the same sample, sequenced in a study of cytomegalovirus exposure and HLA in healthy donors. The PCR employed 60 Vbeta primers together with 13 Jbeta primers. Profiling relied on immunoSEQ multiplex PCR, and the TCRdb table lists in-frame clones only, not all of them. The sample shows around 90,000 clones, around 77% of them seen only once. Sequences were obtained from PBMCs. The receptors derive from a young man in good health and CMV-seronegative.

CDR3 sequence (DNA): TGTGCCAGCAGTCCCGGGTCCGACAATGAGCAGTTCTTC. As protein: CASSPGSDNEQFF. The rearrangement uses TRBV6-4 and TRBJ2-1; D gene uncertain. The CDR3 sequence is 13 residues long. V lost 5 bases and J lost 5, with 10 bases in between. CDR1 MRHNA and CDR2 SNTAGT come from the germline V gene.

J is TRBJ2-6 and V is TRBV18; D may be TRBD2 (5 bases). This CDR3 has 16 amino acids. Germline V gives CDR1 KGHSH, CDR2 LQKENI. V lost 0 bases and J 0 bases, leaving 6 bases between the germline ends. The CDR3 spells CASSPPRGSGANVLTF. DNA of the CDR3: TGTGCCAGCTCACCACCACGGGGCTCTGGGGCCAACGTCCTGACTTTC. The full variable domain, rest sourced from reference TRBV18 and TRBJ2-6, is NAGVMQNPRHLVRRRGQEARLRCSPMKGHSHVYWYRQLPEEGLKFMVYLQKENIIDESGMPKERFSAEFPKEGPSILRIQQVVRGDSAAYFCASSPPRGSGANVLTFGAGSRLTVL.

This clone was recorded once. The chain carries TRBV11-2 and TRBJ1-4; a possible D gene is TRBD1 (6 bases). The CDR3 runs to 16 residues. Trimming left V 4 bases short and J 4 bases short, with 16 bases between. Per the germline V gene, CDR1 is SGHAT and CDR2 is FQNNGV. For the CDR3, the DNA is TGTGCCAGCAGCTCGATGAAAGGACAGAATAATGAAAAACTGTTTTTT. Protein: CASSSMKGQNNEKLFF.

In this sample, this clone turned up once. The V and J genes are TRBV27 and TRBJ2-7, with 9 bases that match TRBD1. The V segment lost 7 bases and the J segment 2 bases; nucleotides outside the gene matches: 12. The CDR3 has 16 amino acids. Germline CDR1 is MNHEY and CDR2 is SMNVEV (reference sequence). The CDR3 sequence is CASIYRVGQGTYEQYF. CDR3 DNA: TGTGCCAGCATCTATCGCGTGGGACAGGGCACCTACGAGCAGTACTTC.

The rearrangement uses TRBV5-4 and TRBJ2-3; 7 bases line up with TRBD2. CDR3 length: 15 residues. The J segment lost 5 bases and the V segment lost 4 bases, leaving 10 bases of the junction unmatched. The germline gives CDR1 SGHNT, CDR2 YYREEE (reference sequence). The CDR3 spells CASSRNPTGGDTQYF. The CDR3 bases are TGTGCCAGCAGCCGCAATCCCACGGGGGGAGATACGCAGTATTTT.

This chain joins TRBV7-2 and TRBJ2-3, with D uncertain. Germline loops: CDR1 SGHTA, CDR2 FQGNSA. The V end was cut by 5 bases, the J end by 0 bases, with 15 bases between. The CDR3 runs to 16 residues. CDR3 protein: CASSPRRSSSTDTQYF. CDR3 nucleotides: TGTGCCAGCAGCCCCCGACGGAGCTCTAGCACAGATACGCAGTATTTT.

The chain couples TRBV5-1 to TRBJ1-3; the D is unclear. Looked up from germline, CDR1 is SGHRS and CDR2 is YFSETQ. The V gene lost 2 bases and the J gene lost 0 bases, with 12 bases spanning the gap. This CDR3 contains 16 residues. CDR3 in amino acids: CASSLEAGISGNTIYF. DNA for the CDR3: TGCGCCAGCAGCTTAGAGGCCGGAATCTCTGGAAACACCATATATTTT.

The chain is built from TRBV10-3 and TRBJ2-1, with TRBD1 matching over 7 bases. The CDR3 extends over 14 amino acids. V shed 4 bases and J 4 bases; nucleotides not matched to a gene: 4. Germline assignment: CDR1 ENHRY and CDR2 SYGVKD. CDR3 sequence (DNA): TGTGCCATCAGTGGGCCGGGACAGTACAATGAGCAGTTCTTC. Translated, it gives CAISGPGQYNEQFF.

The chain carries TRBV7-9 and TRBJ2-3, with a possible D match to TRBD1 (6 bases). Trimming removed 4 bases from V and 3 bases from J, with 17 bases in between. This CDR3 is 16 amino acids long. The germline gives CDR1 SEHNR, CDR2 FQNEAQ (reference sequence). The CDR3 nucleotides read TGTGCCAGCAGCTCCACCGACAGGAGCTTTACAGATACGCAGTATTTT. This encodes CASSSTDRSFTDTQYF.